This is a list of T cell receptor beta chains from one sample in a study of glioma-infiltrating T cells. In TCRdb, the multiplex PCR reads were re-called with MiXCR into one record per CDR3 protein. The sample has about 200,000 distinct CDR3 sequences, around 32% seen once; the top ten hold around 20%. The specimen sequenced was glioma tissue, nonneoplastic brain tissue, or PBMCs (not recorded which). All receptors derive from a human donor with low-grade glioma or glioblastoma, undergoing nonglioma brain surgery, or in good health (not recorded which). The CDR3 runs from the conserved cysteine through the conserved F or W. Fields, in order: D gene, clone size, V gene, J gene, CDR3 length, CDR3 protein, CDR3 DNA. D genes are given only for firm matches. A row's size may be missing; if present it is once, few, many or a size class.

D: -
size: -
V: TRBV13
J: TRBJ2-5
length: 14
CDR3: CASSASSARETQYF
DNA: TGTGCCAGCAGCGCCTCTAGCGCCAGAGAGACCCAGTACTTC

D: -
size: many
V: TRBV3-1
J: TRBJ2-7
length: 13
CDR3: CASSQDNRGQQYF
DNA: TGTGCCAGCAGCCAAGATAATCGGGGCCAGCAGTACTTC

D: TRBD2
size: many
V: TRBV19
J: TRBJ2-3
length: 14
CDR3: CASTREKATDTQYF
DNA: TGTGCCAGTACGCGGGAGAAGGCGACAGATACGCAGTATTTT

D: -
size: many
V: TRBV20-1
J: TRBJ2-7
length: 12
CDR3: CSAAGLAYEQYF
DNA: TGCAGTGCTGCCGGGCTCGCCTACGAGCAGTACTTC

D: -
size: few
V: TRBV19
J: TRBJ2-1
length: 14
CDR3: CASSISVNYNEQFF
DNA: TGTGCCAGTAGTATAAGTGTCAACTACAATGAGCAGTTCTTC

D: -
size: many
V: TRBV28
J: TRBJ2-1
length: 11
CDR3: CASSLFAWPFF
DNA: TGTGCCAGCAGTTTGTTTGCTTGGCCGTTCTTC

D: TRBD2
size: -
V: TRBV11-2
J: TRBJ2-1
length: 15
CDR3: CASSLGTSGVYEQFF
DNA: TGTGCCAGCAGCTTAGGGACTAGCGGGGTATATGAGCAGTTCTTC

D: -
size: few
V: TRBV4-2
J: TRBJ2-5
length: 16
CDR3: CASSPGLTELQETQYF
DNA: TGTGCCAGCAGCCCTGGACTGACCGAACTACAAGAGACCCAGTACTTC

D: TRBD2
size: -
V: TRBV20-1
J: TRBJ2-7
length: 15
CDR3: CSASHSSGSIYEQYF
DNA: TGCAGTGCTAGTCATTCTAGCGGGAGTATCTACGAGCAGTACTTC

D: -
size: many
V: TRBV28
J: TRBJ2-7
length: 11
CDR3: CASSQPYEQYF
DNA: TGTGCCAGCAGTCAGCCCTACGAGCAGTACTTC

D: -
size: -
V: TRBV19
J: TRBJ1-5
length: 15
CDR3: CASSFGRISNQPQHF
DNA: TGTGCCAGTAGCTTCGGACGGATTAGCAATCAGCCCCAGCATTTT

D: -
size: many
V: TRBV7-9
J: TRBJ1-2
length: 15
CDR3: CASSLVEQGIYGYTF
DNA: TGTGCCAGCAGCTTAGTAGAGCAGGGAATCTATGGCTACACCTTC

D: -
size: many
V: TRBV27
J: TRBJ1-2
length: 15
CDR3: CASSLQAGTAYGYTF
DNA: TGTGCCAGCAGTCTCCAAGCTGGGACGGCCTATGGCTACACCTTC

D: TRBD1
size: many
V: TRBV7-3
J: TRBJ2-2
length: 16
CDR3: CASSPRQGAVTGELFF
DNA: TGTGCCAGCAGCCCAAGACAGGGGGCTGTCACCGGGGAGCTGTTTTTT

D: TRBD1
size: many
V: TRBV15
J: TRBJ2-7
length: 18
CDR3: CATSGPGQGARSSYEQYF
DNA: TGTGCCACCAGCGGTCCCGGACAGGGGGCGCGTAGCTCCTACGAGCAGTACTTC

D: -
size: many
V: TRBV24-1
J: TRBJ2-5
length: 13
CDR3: CAIIRDSKETQYF
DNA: TGTGCCATTATCCGGGACTCCAAAGAGACCCAGTACTTC

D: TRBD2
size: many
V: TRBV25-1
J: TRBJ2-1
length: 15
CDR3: CASSKLAGPGNEQFF
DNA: TGTGCCAGCAGTAAACTAGCGGGTCCTGGAAATGAGCAGTTCTTC

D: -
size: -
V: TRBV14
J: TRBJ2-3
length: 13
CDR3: CASSLVVTDTQYF
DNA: TGTGCCAGCAGCCTAGTCGTGACAGATACGCAGTATTTT

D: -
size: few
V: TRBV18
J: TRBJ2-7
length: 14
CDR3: CASSPRGVLGEQYF
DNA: TGTGCCAGCTCACCCCGCGGGGTCCTGGGCGAGCAGTACTTC

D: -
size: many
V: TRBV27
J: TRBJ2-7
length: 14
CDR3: CASSFSTVGYEQYF
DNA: TGTGCCAGCAGTTTCTCGACAGTGGGTTACGAGCAGTACTTC

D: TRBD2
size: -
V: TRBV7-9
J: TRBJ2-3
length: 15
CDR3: CASRETSGRTDTQYF
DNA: TGTGCCAGCAGAGAAACTAGCGGCCGCACAGATACGCAGTATTTT

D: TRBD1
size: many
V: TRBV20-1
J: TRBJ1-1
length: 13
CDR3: CSASPRARDRAFF
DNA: TGCAGTGCTAGTCCTCGCGCGAGGGACAGGGCTTTCTTT

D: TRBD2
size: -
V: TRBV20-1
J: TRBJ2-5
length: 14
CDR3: CSAAVSGMDETQYF
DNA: TGCAGTGCTGCGGTTAGCGGGATGGATGAGACCCAGTACTTC

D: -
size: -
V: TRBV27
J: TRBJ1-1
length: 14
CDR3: CASSYLRMNTEAFF
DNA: TGTGCCAGCAGTTACCTCAGGATGAACACTGAAGCTTTCTTT

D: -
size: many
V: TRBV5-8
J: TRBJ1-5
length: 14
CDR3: CASSLENSNQPQHF
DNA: TGTGCCAGCAGCTTGGAGAATAGCAATCAGCCCCAGCATTTT

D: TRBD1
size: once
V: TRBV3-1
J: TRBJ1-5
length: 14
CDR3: CASSIGTGNQPQHF
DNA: TGTGCCAGCAGCATTGGGACAGGCAATCAGCCCCAGCATTTT

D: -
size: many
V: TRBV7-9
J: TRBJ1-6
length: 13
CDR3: CASSLARDSPLHF
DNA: TGTGCCAGCAGCTTAGCCCGCGATTCACCCCTCCACTTT

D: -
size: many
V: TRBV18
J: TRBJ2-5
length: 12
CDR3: CASSPRKETQYF
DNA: TGTGCCAGCTCTCCTCGTAAAGAGACCCAGTACTTC

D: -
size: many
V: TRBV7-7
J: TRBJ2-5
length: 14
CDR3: CASSLDVYQETQYF
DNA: TGTGCTAGCAGCCTGGACGTATACCAAGAGACCCAGTACTTC

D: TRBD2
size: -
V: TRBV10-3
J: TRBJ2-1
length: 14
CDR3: CATRLAGGNNEQFF
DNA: TGTGCCACACGACTAGCGGGAGGGAACAATGAGCAGTTCTTC

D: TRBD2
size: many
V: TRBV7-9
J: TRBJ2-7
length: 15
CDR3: CASSYLASGTGEQYF
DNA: TGTGCCAGCAGCTACTTGGCTAGCGGGACTGGAGAGCAGTACTTC

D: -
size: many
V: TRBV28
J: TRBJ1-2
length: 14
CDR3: CASRGGQTRSGYTF
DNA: TGTGCCAGCAGGGGGGGGCAGACACGTAGTGGCTACACCTTC

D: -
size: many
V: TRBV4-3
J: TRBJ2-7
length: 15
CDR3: CASWGTQGGSYEQYF
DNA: TGCGCCAGCTGGGGCACCCAGGGTGGCTCCTACGAGCAGTACTTC

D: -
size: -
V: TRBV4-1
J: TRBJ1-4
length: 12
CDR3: CASRRQEEKLFF
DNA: TGCGCCAGCCGCCGACAGGAAGAAAAACTGTTTTTT

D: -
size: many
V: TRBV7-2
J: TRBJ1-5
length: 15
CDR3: CASSLVLVGNQPQHF
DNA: TGTGCCAGCAGCTTAGTCCTGGTCGGCAATCAGCCCCAGCATTTT

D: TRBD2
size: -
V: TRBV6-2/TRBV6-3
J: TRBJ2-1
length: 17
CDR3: CARSLPGLAPPGNEQLF
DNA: TGTGCCAGAAGTTTACCGGGACTAGCGCCTCCTGGGAATGAGCAGTTGTTC

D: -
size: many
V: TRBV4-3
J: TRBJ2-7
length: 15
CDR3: CASSPTEGRDYEQYF
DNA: TGCGCCAGCAGCCCCACCGAGGGCAGGGACTACGAGCAGTACTTC

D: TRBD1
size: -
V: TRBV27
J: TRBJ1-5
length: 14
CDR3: CASSKDRGDQPQHF
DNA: TGTGCCAGCAGCAAGGACAGGGGGGATCAGCCCCAGCATTTT

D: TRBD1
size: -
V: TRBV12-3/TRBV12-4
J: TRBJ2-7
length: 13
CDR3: CASSLGQGAEQYF
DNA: TGTGCCAGCAGCTTGGGACAGGGGGCCGAGCAGTACTTC

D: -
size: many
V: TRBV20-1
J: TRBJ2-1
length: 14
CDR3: CSAPLGGVPNEQFF
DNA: TGCAGTGCTCCACTAGGGGGGGTCCCCAATGAGCAGTTCTTC

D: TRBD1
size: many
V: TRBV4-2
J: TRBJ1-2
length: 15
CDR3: CASSQDTGGAYGYTF
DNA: TGTGCCAGCAGCCAAGACACAGGGGGGGCCTATGGCTACACCTTC

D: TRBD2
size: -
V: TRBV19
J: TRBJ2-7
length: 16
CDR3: CASSMGGTSGNYEQYF
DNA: TGTGCCAGTAGTATGGGCGGGACTAGCGGAAACTACGAGCAGTACTTC

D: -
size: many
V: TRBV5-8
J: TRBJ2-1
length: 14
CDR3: CASTVSGRNNEQFF
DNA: TGTGCCAGCACTGTGTCCGGACGGAACAATGAGCAGTTCTTC

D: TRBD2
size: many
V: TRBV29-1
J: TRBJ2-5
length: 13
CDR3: CSVNIAGAETQYF
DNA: TGCAGCGTGAACATAGCGGGAGCAGAGACCCAGTACTTC

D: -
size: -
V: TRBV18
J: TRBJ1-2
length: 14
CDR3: CASSPQGGGGGYTF
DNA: TGTGCCAGCTCACCTCAGGGTGGAGGCGGGGGCTACACCTTC

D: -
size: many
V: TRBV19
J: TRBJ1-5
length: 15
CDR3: CASSIWTDSNQPQHF
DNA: TGTGCCAGTAGTATTTGGACAGATAGCAATCAGCCCCAGCATTTT

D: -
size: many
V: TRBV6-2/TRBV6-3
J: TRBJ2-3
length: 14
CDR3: CASSGVADTDTQYF
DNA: TGTGCCAGCAGTGGGGTAGCGGACACAGATACGCAGTATTTT

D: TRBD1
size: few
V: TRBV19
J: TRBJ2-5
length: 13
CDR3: CASRRTGEETQYF
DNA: TGTGCCAGTAGGCGGACAGGGGAAGAGACCCAGTACTTC

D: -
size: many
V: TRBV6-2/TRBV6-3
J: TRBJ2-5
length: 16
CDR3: CASSYSGVYVSETQYF
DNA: TGTGCCAGCAGTTACTCTGGGGTTTATGTCTCCGAGACCCAGTACTTC

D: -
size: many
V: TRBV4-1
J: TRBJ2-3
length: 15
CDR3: CASSQDKGSTDTQYF
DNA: TGCGCCAGCAGCCAAGATAAGGGGAGCACAGATACGCAGTATTTT

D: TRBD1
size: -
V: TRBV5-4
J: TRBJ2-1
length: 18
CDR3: CASSPGTGWGGAYNEQFF
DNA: TGTGCCAGCAGCCCGGGGACAGGGTGGGGTGGGGCCTACAATGAGCAGTTCTTC

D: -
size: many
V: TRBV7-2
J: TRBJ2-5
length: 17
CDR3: CASSLEPPHRVRETQYF
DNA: TGTGCCAGCAGCTTAGAGCCGCCTCACAGGGTCCGTGAGACCCAGTACTTC

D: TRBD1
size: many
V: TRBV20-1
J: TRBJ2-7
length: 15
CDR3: CSAWGGGQGRKEQYF
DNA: TGCAGTGCTTGGGGAGGGGGACAGGGGCGGAAGGAGCAGTACTTC

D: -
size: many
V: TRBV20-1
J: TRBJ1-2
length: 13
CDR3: CSARDFTGNGYTF
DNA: TGCAGTGCTAGGGATTTTACAGGGAATGGCTACACCTTC

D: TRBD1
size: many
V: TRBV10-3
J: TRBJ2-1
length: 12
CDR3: CAAGQGEAEQFF
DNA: TGTGCCGCCGGACAGGGGGAGGCTGAGCAGTTCTTC